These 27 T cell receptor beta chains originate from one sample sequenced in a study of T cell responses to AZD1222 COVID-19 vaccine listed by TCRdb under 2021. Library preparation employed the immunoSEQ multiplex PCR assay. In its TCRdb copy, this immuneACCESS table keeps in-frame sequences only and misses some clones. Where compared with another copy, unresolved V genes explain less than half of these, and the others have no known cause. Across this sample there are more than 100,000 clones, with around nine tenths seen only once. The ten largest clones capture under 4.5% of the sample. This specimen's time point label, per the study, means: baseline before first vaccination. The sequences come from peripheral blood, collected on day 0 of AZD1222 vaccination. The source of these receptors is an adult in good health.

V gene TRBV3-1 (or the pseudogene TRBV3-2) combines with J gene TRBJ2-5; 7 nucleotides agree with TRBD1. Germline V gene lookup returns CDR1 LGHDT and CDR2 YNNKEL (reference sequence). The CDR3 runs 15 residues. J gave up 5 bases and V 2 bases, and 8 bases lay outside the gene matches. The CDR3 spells CASSQSLQGQETQYF. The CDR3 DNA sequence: TGTGCCAGCAGCCAATCCTTACAGGGGCAGGAGACCCAGTACTTC.

The CDR3 sequence: CATSVPLKGGSYGYTF. DNA for the CDR3: TGTGCCACCAGTGTCCCCTTGAAGGGAGGAAGCTATGGCTACACCTTC. The chain is built from TRBV24-1 and TRBJ1-2; D unclear. This CDR3 comprises 16 residues. V lost 5 bases and J lost 4, with 19 bases in between. In germline, CDR1 is KGHDR, CDR2 SFDVKD.

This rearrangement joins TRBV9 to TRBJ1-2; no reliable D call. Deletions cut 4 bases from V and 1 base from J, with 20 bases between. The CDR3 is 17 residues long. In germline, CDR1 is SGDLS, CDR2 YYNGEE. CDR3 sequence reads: CASSPREGRPGNYGYTF. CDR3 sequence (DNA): TGTGCCAGCAGCCCGAGGGAGGGAAGGCCGGGTAACTATGGCTACACCTTC.

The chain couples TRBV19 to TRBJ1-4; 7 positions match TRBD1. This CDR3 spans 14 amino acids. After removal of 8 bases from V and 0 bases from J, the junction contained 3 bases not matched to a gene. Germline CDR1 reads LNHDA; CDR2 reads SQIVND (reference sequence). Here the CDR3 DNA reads TGTGCCAGTGGGACAGCAGCAACTAATGAAAAACTGTTTTTT. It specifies CASGTAATNEKLFF.

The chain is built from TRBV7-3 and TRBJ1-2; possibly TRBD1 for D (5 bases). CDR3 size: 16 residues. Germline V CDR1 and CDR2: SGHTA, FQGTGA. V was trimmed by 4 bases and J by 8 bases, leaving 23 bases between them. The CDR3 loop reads CASSSQGGGLSQGYTF. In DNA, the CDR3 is TGTGCCAGCAGCTCCCAAGGTGGGGGTTTGAGCCAAGGCTACACCTTC.

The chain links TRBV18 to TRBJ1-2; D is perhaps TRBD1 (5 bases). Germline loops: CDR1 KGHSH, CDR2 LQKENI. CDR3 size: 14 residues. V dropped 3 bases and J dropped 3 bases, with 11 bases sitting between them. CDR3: CASSPDGGDYGYTF. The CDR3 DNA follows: TGTGCCAGCTCACCGGACGGGGGGGACTATGGCTACACCTTC.

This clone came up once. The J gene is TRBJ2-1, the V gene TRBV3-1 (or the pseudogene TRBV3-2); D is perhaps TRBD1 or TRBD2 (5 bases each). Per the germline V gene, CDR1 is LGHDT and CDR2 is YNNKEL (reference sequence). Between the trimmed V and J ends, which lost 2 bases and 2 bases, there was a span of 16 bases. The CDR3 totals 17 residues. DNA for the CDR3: TGTGCCAGCAGCCAAACTTTGGGCCCGGGGCCCTACAATGAGCAGTTCTTC. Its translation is CASSQTLGPGPYNEQFF.

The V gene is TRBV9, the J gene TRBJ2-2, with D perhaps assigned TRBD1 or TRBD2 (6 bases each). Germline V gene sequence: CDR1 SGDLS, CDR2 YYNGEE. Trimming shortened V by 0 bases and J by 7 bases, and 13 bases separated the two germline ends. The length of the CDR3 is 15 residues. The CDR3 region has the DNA TGTGCCAGCAGCGTAGGGGGGGCCGCTAACGGGGAGCTGTTTTTT. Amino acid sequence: CASSVGGAANGELFF. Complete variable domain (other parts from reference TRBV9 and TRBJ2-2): DSGVTQTPKHLITATGQRVTLRCSPRSGDLSVYWYQQSLDQGLQFLIQYYNGEERAKGNILERFSAQQFPDLHSELNLSSLELGDSALYFCASSVGGAANGELFFGEGSRLTVL.

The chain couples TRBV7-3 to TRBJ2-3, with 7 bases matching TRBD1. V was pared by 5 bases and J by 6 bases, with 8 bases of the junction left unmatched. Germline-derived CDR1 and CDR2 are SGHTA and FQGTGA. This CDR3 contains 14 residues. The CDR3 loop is CASSRGPGGDTQYF. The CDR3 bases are TGTGCCAGCAGCAGGGGGCCCGGTGGGGATACGCAGTATTTT.

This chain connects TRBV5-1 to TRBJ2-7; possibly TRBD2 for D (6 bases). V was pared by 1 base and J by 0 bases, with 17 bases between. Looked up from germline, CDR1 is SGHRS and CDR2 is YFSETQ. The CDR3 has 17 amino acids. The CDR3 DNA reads TGCGCCAGCAGCTTGTTGGGGGGTACTACCAGCTCCTACGAGCAGTACTTC. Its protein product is CASSLLGGTTSSYEQYF.

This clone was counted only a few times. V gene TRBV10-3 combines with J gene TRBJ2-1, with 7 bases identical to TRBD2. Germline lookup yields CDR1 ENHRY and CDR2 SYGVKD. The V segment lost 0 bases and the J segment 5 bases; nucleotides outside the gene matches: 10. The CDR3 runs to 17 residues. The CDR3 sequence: CAISESMASGDHNEQFF. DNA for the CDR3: TGTGCCATCAGTGAGTCGATGGCTAGCGGCGATCACAATGAGCAGTTCTTC.

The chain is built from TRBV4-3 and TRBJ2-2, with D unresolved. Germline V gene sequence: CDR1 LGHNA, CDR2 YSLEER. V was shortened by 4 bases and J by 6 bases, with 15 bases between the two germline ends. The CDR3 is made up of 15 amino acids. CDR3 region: CASSPRLLWAGELFF. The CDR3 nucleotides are TGCGCCAGCAGCCCTCGACTCCTATGGGCCGGGGAGCTGTTTTTT.

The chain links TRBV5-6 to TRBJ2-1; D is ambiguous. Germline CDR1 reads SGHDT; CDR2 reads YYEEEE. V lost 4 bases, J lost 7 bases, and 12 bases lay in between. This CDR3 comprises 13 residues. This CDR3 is CASSDPSWNEQFF. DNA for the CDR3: TGTGCCAGCAGCGACCCCTCATGGAATGAGCAGTTCTTC.

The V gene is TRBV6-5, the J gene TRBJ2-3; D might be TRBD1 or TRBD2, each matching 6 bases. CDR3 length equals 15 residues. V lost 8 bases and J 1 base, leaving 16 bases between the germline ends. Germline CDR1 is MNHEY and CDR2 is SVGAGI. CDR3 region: CASRWKGGGTDTQYF. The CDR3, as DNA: TGTGCCAGCCGCTGGAAGGGGGGCGGCACAGATACGCAGTATTTT.

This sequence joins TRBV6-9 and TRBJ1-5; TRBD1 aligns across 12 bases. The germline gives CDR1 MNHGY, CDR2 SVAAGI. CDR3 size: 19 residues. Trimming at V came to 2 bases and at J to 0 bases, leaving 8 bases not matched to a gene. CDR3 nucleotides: TGTGCCAGCAGTTATCCGGGACAGGGGGCCTTGTATAGCAATCAGCCCCAGCATTTT. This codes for CASSYPGQGALYSNQPQHF.

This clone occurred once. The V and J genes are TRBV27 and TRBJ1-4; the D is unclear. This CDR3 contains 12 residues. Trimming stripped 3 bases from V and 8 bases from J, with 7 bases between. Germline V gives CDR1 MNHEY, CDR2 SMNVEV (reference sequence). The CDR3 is CASSFGGEKLFF. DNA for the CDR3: TGTGCCAGCAGTTTTGGTGGCGAAAAACTGTTTTTT.

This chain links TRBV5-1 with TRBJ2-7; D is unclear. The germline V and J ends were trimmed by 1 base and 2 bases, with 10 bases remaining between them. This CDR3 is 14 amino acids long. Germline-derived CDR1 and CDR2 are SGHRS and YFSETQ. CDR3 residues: CASSLLSQTYEQYF. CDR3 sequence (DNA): TGCGCCAGCAGCTTGTTATCCCAAACCTACGAGCAGTACTTC.

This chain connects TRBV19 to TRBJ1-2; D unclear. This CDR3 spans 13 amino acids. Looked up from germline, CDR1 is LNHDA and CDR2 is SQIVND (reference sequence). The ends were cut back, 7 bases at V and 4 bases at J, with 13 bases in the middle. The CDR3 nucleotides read TGTGCCAGTACACGGGGTGGCCTCTATGGCTACACCTTC. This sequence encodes CASTRGGLYGYTF.

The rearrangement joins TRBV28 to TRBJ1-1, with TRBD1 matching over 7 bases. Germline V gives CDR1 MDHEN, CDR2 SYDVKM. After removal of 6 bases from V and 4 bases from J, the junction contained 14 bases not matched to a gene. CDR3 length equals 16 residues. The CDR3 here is CASSPRGQSASTEAFF. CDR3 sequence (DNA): TGTGCCAGCAGCCCTAGGGGACAGTCCGCCAGCACTGAAGCTTTCTTT.

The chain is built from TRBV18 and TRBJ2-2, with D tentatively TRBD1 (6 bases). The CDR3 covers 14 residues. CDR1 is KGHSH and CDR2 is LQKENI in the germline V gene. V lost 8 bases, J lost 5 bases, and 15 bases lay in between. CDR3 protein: CASTTNRETGELFF. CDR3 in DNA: TGTGCCAGCACCACTAACAGGGAAACCGGGGAGCTGTTTTTT.

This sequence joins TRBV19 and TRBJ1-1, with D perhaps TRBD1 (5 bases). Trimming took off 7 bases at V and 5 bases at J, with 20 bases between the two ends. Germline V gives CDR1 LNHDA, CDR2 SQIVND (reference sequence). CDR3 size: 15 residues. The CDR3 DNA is TGTGCCAGTAAAGGTGCCCAGGGCCAAGGGACTGAAGCTTTCTTT. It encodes CASKGAQGQGTEAFF.

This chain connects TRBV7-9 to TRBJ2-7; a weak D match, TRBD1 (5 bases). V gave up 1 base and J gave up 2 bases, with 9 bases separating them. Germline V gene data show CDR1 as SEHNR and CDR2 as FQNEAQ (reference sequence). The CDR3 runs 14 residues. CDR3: CASSLGPGPYEQYF. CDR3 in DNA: TGTGCCAGCAGCTTAGGCCCAGGGCCCTACGAGCAGTACTTC.

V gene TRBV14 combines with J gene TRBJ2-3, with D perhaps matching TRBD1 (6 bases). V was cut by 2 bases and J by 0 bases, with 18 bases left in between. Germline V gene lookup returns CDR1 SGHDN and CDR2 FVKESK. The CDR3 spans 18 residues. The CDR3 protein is CASSQPATGKASTDTQYF. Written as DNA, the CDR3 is TGTGCCAGCAGCCAACCTGCGACAGGAAAGGCTAGCACAGATACGCAGTATTTT.

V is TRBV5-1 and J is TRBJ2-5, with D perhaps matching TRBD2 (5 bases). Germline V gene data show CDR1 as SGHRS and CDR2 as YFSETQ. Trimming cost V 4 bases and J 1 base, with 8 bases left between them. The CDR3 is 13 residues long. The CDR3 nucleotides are TGCGCCAGCAGCGCGGCGGGCCAAGAGACCCAGTACTTC. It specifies CASSAAGQETQYF.

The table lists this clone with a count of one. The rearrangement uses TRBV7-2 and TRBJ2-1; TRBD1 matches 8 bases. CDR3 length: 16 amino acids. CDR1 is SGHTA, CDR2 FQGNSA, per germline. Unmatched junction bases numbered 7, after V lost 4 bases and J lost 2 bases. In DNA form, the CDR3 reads TGTGCCAGCAGCTCGACAGGGGCCGGGGCCTACAATGAGCAGTTCTTC. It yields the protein CASSSTGAGAYNEQFF.

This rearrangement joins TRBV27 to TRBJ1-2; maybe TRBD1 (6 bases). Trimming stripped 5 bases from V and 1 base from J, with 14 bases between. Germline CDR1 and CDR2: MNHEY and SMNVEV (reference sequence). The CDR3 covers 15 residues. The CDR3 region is CASSESRGLNYGYTF. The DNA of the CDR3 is TGTGCCAGCAGTGAGTCCAGGGGACTTAACTATGGCTACACCTTC.

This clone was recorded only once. Here the CDR3 DNA reads TGTGCCAGCAGCCCCGGGGGGAGCTCCTACAATGAGCAGTTCTTC. It encodes CASSPGGSSYNEQFF. The chain has TRBV7-2 and TRBJ2-1; 7 bases match TRBD2. This CDR3 has 15 residues. Germline CDR1 and CDR2: SGHTA and FQGNSA. J lost 0 bases, V lost 5 bases, and 4 bases had no gene match. The complete variable domain, with remaining parts taken from reference TRBV7-2 and TRBJ2-1, reads GAGVSQSPSNKVTEKGKDVELRCDPISGHTALYWYRQSLGQGLEFLIYFQGNSAPDKSGLPSDRFSAERTGGSVSTLTIQRTQQEDSAVYLCASSPGGSSYNEQFFGPGTRLTVL.